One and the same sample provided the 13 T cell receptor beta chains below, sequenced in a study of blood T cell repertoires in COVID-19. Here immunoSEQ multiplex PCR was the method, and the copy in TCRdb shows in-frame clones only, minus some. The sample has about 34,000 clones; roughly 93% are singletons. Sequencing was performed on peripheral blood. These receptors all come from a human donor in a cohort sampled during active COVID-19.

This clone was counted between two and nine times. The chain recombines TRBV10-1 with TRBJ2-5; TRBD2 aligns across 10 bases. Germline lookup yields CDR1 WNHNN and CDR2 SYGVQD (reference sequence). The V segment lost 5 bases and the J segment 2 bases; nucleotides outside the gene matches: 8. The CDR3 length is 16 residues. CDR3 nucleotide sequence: TGCGCCAGCAGTTTCCCGGGACTAGCGCTTCAAGAGACCCAGTACTTC. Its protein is CASSFPGLALQETQYF.

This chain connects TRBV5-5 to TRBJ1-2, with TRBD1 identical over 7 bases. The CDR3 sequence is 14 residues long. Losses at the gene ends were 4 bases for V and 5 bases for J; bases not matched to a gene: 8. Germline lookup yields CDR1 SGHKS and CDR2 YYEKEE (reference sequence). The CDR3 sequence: CASSGTGEKYGYTF. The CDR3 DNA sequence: TGTGCCAGCAGCGGAACAGGGGAGAAGTATGGCTACACCTTC.

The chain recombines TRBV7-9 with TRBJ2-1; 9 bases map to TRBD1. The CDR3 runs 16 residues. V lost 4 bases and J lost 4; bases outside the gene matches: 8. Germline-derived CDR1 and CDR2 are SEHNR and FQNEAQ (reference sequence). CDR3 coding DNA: TGTGCCAGCAGCTCGTTGACAGGGGGTGAATACAATGAGCAGTTCTTC. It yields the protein CASSSLTGGEYNEQFF.

The CDR3: CASSLAAESYGYTF. In nucleotides, the CDR3 is TGTGCCAGCAGCTTAGCTGCCGAGTCCTATGGCTACACCTTC. The gene calls are TRBV11-2 and TRBJ1-2; no definite D call. CDR1 is SGHAT, CDR2 FQNNGV, per germline. CDR3 length equals 14 residues. Trimming removed 1 base from V and 4 bases from J, with 10 bases in between.

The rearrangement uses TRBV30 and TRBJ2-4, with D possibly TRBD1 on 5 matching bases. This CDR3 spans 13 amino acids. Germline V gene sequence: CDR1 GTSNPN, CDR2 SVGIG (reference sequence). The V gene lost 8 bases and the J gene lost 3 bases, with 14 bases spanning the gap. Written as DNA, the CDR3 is TGTGCCACCCAAGACAGATACAAAAACATTCAGTACTTC. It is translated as CATQDRYKNIQYF.

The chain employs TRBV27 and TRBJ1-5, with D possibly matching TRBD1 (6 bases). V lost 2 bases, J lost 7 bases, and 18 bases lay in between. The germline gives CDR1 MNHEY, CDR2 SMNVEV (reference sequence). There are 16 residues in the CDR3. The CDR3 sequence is CASSLGWGPSAQPQHF. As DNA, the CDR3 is TGTGCCAGCAGTTTAGGGTGGGGGCCCTCCGCCCAGCCCCAGCATTTT.

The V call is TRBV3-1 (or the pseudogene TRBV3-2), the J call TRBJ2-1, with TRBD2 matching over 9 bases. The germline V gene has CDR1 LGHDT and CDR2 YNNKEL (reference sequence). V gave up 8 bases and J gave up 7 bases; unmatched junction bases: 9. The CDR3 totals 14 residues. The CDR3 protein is CASLAGGARNEQFF. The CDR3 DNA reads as TGTGCCAGCCTCGCGGGGGGGGCGCGGAATGAGCAGTTCTTC.

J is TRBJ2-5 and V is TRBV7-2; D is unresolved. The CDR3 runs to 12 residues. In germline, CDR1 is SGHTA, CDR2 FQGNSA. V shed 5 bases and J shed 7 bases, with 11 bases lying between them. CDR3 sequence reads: CASSPPAGTQYF. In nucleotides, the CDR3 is TGTGCCAGCAGCCCCCCGGCAGGGACCCAGTACTTC.

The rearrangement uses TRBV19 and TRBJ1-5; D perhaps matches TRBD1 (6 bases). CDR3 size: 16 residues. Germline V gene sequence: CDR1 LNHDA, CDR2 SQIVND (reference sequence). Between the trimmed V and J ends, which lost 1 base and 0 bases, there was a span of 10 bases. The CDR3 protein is CASSIGTVYSNQPQHF. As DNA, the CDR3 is TGTGCCAGTAGTATAGGGACAGTCTATAGCAATCAGCCCCAGCATTTT. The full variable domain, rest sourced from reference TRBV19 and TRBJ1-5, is DGGITQSPKYLFRKEGQNVTLSCEQNLNHDAMYWYRQDPGQGLRLIYYSQIVNDFQKGDIAEGYSVSREKKESFPLTVTSAQKNPTAFYLCASSIGTVYSNQPQHFGDGTRLSIL.

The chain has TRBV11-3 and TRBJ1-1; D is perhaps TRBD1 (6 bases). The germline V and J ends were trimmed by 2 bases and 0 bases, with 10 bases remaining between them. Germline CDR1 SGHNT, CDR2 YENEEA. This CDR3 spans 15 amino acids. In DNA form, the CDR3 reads TGTGCCAGCAGCTTAAATCAGGGGCTGAACACTGAAGCTTTCTTT. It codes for CASSLNQGLNTEAFF.

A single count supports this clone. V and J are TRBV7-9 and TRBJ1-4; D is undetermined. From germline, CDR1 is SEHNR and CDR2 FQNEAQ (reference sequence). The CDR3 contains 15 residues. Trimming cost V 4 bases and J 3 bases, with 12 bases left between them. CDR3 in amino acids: CASSSSGAPNEKLFF. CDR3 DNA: TGTGCCAGCAGCTCCTCCGGAGCACCTAATGAAAAACTGTTTTTT.

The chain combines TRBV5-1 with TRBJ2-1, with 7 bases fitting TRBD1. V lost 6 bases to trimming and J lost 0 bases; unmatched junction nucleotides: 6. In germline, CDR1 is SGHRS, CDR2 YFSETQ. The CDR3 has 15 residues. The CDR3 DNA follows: TGCGCCAGCAACCGGGGACAGAGCTCCTACAATGAGCAGTTCTTC. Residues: CASNRGQSSYNEQFF.

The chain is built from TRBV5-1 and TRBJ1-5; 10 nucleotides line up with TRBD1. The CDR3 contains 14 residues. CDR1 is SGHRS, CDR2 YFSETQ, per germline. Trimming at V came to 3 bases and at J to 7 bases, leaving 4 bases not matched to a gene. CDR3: CASSWTGGEQPQHF. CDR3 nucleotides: TGCGCCAGCAGCTGGACAGGGGGGGAGCAGCCCCAGCATTTT.